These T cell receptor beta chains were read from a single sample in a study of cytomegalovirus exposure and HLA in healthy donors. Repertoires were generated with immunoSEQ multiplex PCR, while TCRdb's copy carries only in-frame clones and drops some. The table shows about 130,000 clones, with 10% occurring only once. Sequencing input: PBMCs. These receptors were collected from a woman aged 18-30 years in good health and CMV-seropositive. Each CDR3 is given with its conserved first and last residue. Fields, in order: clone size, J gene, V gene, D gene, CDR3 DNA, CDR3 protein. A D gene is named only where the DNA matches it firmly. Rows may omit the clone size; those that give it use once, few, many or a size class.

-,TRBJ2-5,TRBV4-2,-,TGTGCCAGCAGCCAAGACTACCAAGAGACCCAGTACTTC,CASSQDYQETQYF
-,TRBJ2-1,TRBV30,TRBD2,TGTGCCTGGACCGCGGGGGGCTCCTACAATGAGCAGTTCTTC,CAWTAGGSYNEQFF
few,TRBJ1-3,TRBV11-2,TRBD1,TGTGCCAGCAGCTTCGGACAGGGTCGAAACACCATATATTTT,CASSFGQGRNTIYF
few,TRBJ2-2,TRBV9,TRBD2,TGTGCCAGCAGCGTAGGTATTAGCGGGAGGAATGACGGGGAGCTGTTTTTT,CASSVGISGRNDGELFF
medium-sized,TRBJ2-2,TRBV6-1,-,TGTGCCAGCAGTTTTCAGGGAACCGGGGAGCTGTTTTTT,CASSFQGTGELFF
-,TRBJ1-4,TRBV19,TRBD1,TGTGCCAGTAGTACAGGGGGCGAGAGTGAAAAACTGTTTTTT,CASSTGGESEKLFF
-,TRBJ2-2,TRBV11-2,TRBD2,TGTGCCAGCAGCTTAAGGCGGGAGAGGACCACCGGGGAGCTGTTTTTT,CASSLRRERTTGELFF
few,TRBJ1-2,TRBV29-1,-,TGCAGCCTGAGGTCTTTCTATGGCTACACCTTC,CSLRSFYGYTF
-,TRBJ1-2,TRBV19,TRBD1,TGTGCCAGTTCGACAGGGAAGGGCTATGGCTACACCTTC,CASSTGKGYGYTF
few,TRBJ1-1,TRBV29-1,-,TGCAGCGTTGGGGCGGGGCCCTTTATGAACACTGAAGCTTTCTTT,CSVGAGPFMNTEAFF
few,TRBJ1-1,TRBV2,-,TGTGCCAGCAGCCACAGGGATGACACTGAAGCTTTCTTT,CASSHRDDTEAFF
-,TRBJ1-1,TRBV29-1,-,TGCAGCGTTGAAGAGGGGTACCTACAAGGGGGAGCTTTCTTT,CSVEEGYLQGGAFF
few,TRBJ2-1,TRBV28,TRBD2,TGTGCCAGCAGTTCCCTCCGTGCTAGCGGGAGTAGGAATGAGCAGTTCTTC,CASSSLRASGSRNEQFF
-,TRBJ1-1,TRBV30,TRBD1,TGTGCTGGTGGGGCAGGGGGCCTGAACACTGAAGCTTTCTTT,CAGGAGGLNTEAFF
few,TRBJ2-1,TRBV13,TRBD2,TGTGCCAGCAGCGGAGGGGCGGGGGTGGACAATGAGCAGTTCTTC,CASSGGAGVDNEQFF
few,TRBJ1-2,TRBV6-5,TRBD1,TGTGCCAGCAGCCCCGACAGGGCCGTTATCTATGGCTACACCTTC,CASSPDRAVIYGYTF
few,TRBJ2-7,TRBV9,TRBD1,TGTGCCAGCAGCTCCCGGACAGGGGCCCACGAGCAGTACTTC,CASSSRTGAHEQYF
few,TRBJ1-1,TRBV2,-,TGTGCCAGCACGAGGGCCATGACCGCTGAAGCTTTCTTT,CASTRAMTAEAFF
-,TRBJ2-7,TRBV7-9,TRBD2,TGTGCCAGCAGCCGAAGGACTAGCGGCAACTACGAGCAGTACTTC,CASSRRTSGNYEQYF
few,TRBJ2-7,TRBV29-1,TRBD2,TGCAGCGTTGAAGATAGTATAGCGGGAGAATTCGGGCAGTACTTC,CSVEDSIAGEFGQYF
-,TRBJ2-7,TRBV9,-,TGTGCCATTAAGGGGGTACCCTTCTACGAGCAGTACTTC,CAIKGVPFYEQYF
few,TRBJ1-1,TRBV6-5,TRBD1,TGTGCCAGCAGTTACACAGACAGGGGGGTGTCTGAAGCTTTCTTT,CASSYTDRGVSEAFF
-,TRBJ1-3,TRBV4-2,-,TGTGCCAGCAGCCAAGATAACGGCTCTGGAAACACCATATATTTT,CASSQDNGSGNTIYF
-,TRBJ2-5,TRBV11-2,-,TGTGCCAGCAGCTCCGAGCGAGTAGAGACCCAGTACTTC,CASSSERVETQYF
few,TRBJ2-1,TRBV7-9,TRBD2,TGTGCCAGCAGCATTAGCGGGAGCTCCTACAATGAGCAGTTCTTC,CASSISGSSYNEQFF
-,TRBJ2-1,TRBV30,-,TGTGCCTGGAGACTAAAACAGGTGGATGAGCAGTTCTTC,CAWRLKQVDEQFF
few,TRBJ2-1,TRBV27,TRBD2,TGTGCCAGCATACCCTCTTCCATAAGGCTAGCGGGAGACAATGAGCAGTTCTTC,CASIPSSIRLAGDNEQFF